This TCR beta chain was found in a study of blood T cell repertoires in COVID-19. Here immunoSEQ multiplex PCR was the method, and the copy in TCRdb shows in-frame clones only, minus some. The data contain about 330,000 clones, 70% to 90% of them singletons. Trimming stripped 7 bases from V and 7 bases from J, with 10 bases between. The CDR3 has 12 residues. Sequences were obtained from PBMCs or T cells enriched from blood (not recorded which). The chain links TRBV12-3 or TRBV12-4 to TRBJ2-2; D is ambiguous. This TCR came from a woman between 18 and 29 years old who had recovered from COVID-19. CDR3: CASIQLGGELFF. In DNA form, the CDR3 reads TGTGCCAGCATTCAACTTGGCGGGGAGCTGTTTTTT.